In its sample, the clone carrying this T cell receptor beta chain was seen many times. Antigen specificity is unknown. As part of library construction, unique molecular identifiers were attached to individual cDNA molecules. TCRdb called the 5' RACE reads again in MiXCR, with one record for every CDR3 protein. Here the sample spans about 33,000 distinct CDR3 sequences, about 5% being singletons. The data stem from a study of early T cells in non-severe SARS-CoV-2 infection. Overall study context: The chains were unpaired, and the sequenced material was bulk RNA from unsorted whole blood.

The study's findings and limits: Private and CD4 specificities were missed by VDJdb matching, which favored anti-spike CD8 responses.

V shed 3 bases, J shed 9 bases, and the junction held 8 bases outside the gene matches. Per the germline V gene, CDR1 is SQVTM and CDR2 is ANQGSEA. This CDR3 is built from 14 residues. This rearrangement joins TRBV29-1 to TRBJ2-1; 10 bases are a match to TRBD2. The sequence was obtained from an adult who was a healthcare worker with PCR-confirmed SARS-CoV-2 infection or an uninfected control (not recorded which). Sequenced: whole blood. The CDR3 bases are TGCAGCGTTGACACTAGCGGGGTTTTCAGTGAGCAGTTCTTC. Translating gives CSVDTSGVFSEQFF.